This TCR beta chain stems from a study of T cell clones after liver transplantation. Study outcomes and limitations: These preliminary findings come from unstandardized post-transplant sampling times. Post-transplant, graft-donor-reactive CD4 TCRbeta sequences in blood dropped significantly in most of the 8 subjects. The donor-reactive repertoire was only partly measurable in two subjects, lacking donor cells.

Sequenced by immunoSEQ multiplex PCR; TCRdb stores in-frame clones only, minus some. The sample holds about 120,000 clones, about nine tenths seen once. With respect to this clone: Antigen: not known.

The germline V gene has CDR1 MNHNS and CDR2 SASEGT. J lost 4 bases, V lost 2 bases, and 9 bases had no gene match. This CDR3 is built from 16 residues. The sample consisted of CD4+ T cells from blood, taken 12 months after liver transplant. The TCR originated in a human patient who received a liver transplant. Certain T cells may be donor cells from the graft. This chain uses TRBV6-1 with TRBJ2-5, with TRBD1 matching over 8 bases. The CDR3 loop reads CASSETPGGGVETQYF. The CDR3 bases are TGTGCCAGCAGTGAAACGCCAGGGGGCGGCGTAGAGACCCAGTACTTC.